The 30 T cell receptor beta chains below all came from one sample that was sequenced in a study of T cell changes during pregnancy in multiple sclerosis. Only in-frame clones appear in the TCRdb table, and some are missing; sequencing was by immunoSEQ multiplex PCR. The sample carries over 75,000 clones, roughly 92% recorded once. This sample comprised peripheral blood, obtained in the first trimester of pregnancy. The receptors stem from a female donor with multiple sclerosis, enrolled in a pregnancy study.

This chain connects TRBV28 to TRBJ2-6; maybe TRBD1 (6 bases). Germline V gives CDR1 MDHEN, CDR2 SYDVKM. The CDR3 length is 15 residues. Between the trimmed V and J ends, which lost 6 bases and 2 bases, there was a span of 11 bases. DNA for the CDR3: TGTGCCAGCAGAAAACAGGGTGCTGGGGCCAACGTCCTGACTTTC. It codes for CASRKQGAGANVLTF.

The J gene is TRBJ2-1, the V gene TRBV11-3; TRBD2 matches at 7 bases. V was pared by 0 bases and J by 10 bases, with 15 bases of the junction left unmatched. Germline loops: CDR1 SGHNT, CDR2 YENEEA. The CDR3 length is 17 residues. CDR3 sequence reads: CASSLELGGSQHGEQFF. CDR3 DNA sequence: TGTGCCAGCAGCTTAGAATTGGGCGGGAGTCAGCACGGCGAGCAGTTCTTC.

The rearrangement joins TRBV7-2 to TRBJ2-7; 9 bases agree with TRBD1. V lost 6 bases, J lost 4 bases, and 19 bases stayed unmatched. CDR3 length: 18 residues. Germline CDR1 SGHTA, CDR2 FQGNSA. CDR3 sequence: CASSVSLSGTGLRYEQYF. CDR3 sequence (DNA): TGTGCCAGCAGTGTCTCCTTAAGTGGGACAGGGCTTCGGTACGAGCAGTACTTC.

This chain connects TRBV9 to TRBJ2-1; 7 bases align to TRBD1. The CDR3 consists of 15 residues. Germline CDR1 SGDLS, CDR2 YYNGEE. The J segment lost 8 bases and the V segment lost 4 bases, leaving 12 bases of the junction unmatched. Written as DNA, the CDR3 is TGTGCCAGCAGCCCCCAGGGGGATAATAGCCATGAGCAGTTCTTC. Encoded protein: CASSPQGDNSHEQFF.

The chain carries TRBV4-1 and TRBJ2-6; 7 bases agree with TRBD1. The CDR3 totals 18 residues. Trimming cost V 0 bases and J 0 bases; bases outside gene matches: 5. Per germline, CDR1 MGHRA and CDR2 YSYEKL. CDR3 DNA: TGCGCCAGCAGCCAAGAAGGGACAGTTCCCTCTGGGGCCAACGTCCTGACTTTC. Translating it yields CASSQEGTVPSGANVLTF.

The chain couples TRBV2 to TRBJ2-3; 9 nucleotides line up with TRBD2. The CDR3 runs 14 residues. V lost 6 bases to trimming and J lost 1 base; unmatched junction nucleotides: 2. Germline V CDR1 and CDR2: SNHLY, FYNNEI. CDR3 coding DNA: TGTGCCAGCAGCAGACTAGCGGGCACAGATACGCAGTATTTT. It encodes CASSRLAGTDTQYF.

This clone appeared a single time. The chain carries TRBV14 and TRBJ2-1, with 12 bases matching TRBD2. CDR1 is SGHDN and CDR2 is FVKESK in the germline V gene. The junction had 5 bases not matched to a gene; V was cut back by 4 bases and J by 10 bases. The CDR3 extends over 14 amino acids. CDR3 in DNA: TGTGCCAGCAGCCCCGGACTAGCGGGAAGGGAGCAGTTCTTC. It translates to CASSPGLAGREQFF.

J is TRBJ1-1 and V is TRBV6-5; no firm D call. Germline-derived CDR1 and CDR2 are MNHEY and SVGAGI. The V and J ends lost 7 bases and 1 base respectively, with 7 bases between them. The CDR3 extends over 12 amino acids. CDR3 protein: CASIARNTEAFF. The CDR3 DNA reads TGTGCCAGCATAGCTAGGAACACTGAAGCTTTCTTT.

On this clone: This sample includes further DNA sequences coding for the same CDR3. The rearrangement links TRBV6-5 to TRBJ1-2; perhaps TRBD1 as D (6 bases). The CDR3 is 13 residues long. Trimming took off 4 bases at V and 2 bases at J, with 8 bases between the two ends. CDR1 is MNHEY, CDR2 SVGAGI, per germline. The CDR3 loop is CASSSTGNYGYTF. Written as DNA, the CDR3 is TGTGCCAGCAGTTCAACAGGGAACTATGGCTACACCTTC.

This chain uses TRBV6-5 with TRBJ2-5; tentative D call: TRBD1 (5 bases). V was cut by 11 bases and J by 3 bases, with 19 bases left in between. There are 14 residues in the CDR3. The germline V gene encodes CDR1 MNHEY and CDR2 SVGAGI. CDR3 sequence (DNA): TGTGCCGGGGCCGAGGACGGATTTGAAGAGACCCAGTACTTC. Translated, it gives CAGAEDGFEETQYF.

CDR3 bases: TGCAGCGTTGAAAAAGGAGCGGGAGGGGACGAGCAGTACTTC. This gives the protein CSVEKGAGGDEQYF. The gene calls are TRBV29-1 and TRBJ2-7, with 10 bases that match TRBD2. J gave up 5 bases and V 2 bases, and 6 bases lay outside the gene matches. There are 14 residues in the CDR3. Looked up from germline, CDR1 is SQVTM and CDR2 is ANQGSEA.

V gene TRBV5-6 combines with J gene TRBJ2-1, with D possibly being TRBD2 (6 bases). V lost 4 bases to trimming and J lost 5 bases, with 13 bases between them. Germline V gene sequence: CDR1 SGHDT, CDR2 YYEEEE. The CDR3 contains 14 residues. The CDR3, as DNA: TGTGCCAGCAGCCGGCGGGGCCGAAACAATGAGCAGTTCTTC. Translated, it gives CASSRRGRNNEQFF.

The J gene is TRBJ2-1, the V gene TRBV2; TRBD1 is a possible D gene (5 bases). With 6 bases removed from V and 7 bases from J, the gap between germline ends came to 19 bases. The CDR3 extends over 15 amino acids. CDR1 is SNHLY and CDR2 is FYNNEI in the germline V gene. The CDR3 protein is CASRALGALLNEQFF. In nucleotides, the CDR3 is TGTGCCAGCAGGGCGCTAGGGGCCCTTTTGAATGAGCAGTTCTTC.

This clone was detected a few times. The genes are TRBV19 and TRBJ2-7; a possible D gene is TRBD2 (7 bases). CDR1 and CDR2 (germline): LNHDA, SQIVND (reference sequence). Trimming removed 3 bases at V and 2 bases at J, with 8 bases between. The CDR3 spans 13 residues. CDR3 nucleotides: TGTGCCAGTAGTATGGGGGGGCCCTACGAGCAGTACTTC. Translation: CASSMGGPYEQYF.

This clone was seen a single time. V is TRBV5-6 and J is TRBJ2-5; 8 nucleotides agree with TRBD1. The CDR3 runs 13 residues. Germline V gene lookup returns CDR1 SGHDT and CDR2 YYEEEE. V lost 0 bases and J lost 5; bases outside the gene matches: 0. CDR3 loop: CASSLDRGETQYF. The CDR3 DNA follows: TGTGCCAGCAGCTTGGACAGGGGGGAGACCCAGTACTTC.

The chain links TRBV5-1 to TRBJ2-7; maybe TRBD1 (5 bases). Trimming pared 5 bases from V and 0 bases from J, leaving 15 bases between. The CDR3 covers 15 residues. The V gene's germline CDR1 is SGHRS and CDR2 YFSETQ. CDR3 nucleotides: TGCGCCAGCAGATCGACAGACCCCAGCTCCTACGAGCAGTACTTC. Its protein product is CASRSTDPSSYEQYF.

V gene TRBV11-2 combines with J gene TRBJ2-1; TRBD1 is a possible D gene (5 bases). Trimming shortened V by 1 base and J by 0 bases, and 10 bases separated the two germline ends. There are 16 residues in the CDR3. Germline loops: CDR1 SGHAT, CDR2 FQNNGV. The CDR3 coding sequence is TGTGCCAGCAGCTTAGGGGGCATGAGCTCCTACAATGAGCAGTTCTTC. This gives the protein CASSLGGMSSYNEQFF.

CDR3 DNA sequence: TGTGCCAGCACCCGGAGGGGGGGTATGGGTGAAGCTTTCTTT. Translated, it gives CASTRRGGMGEAFF. The V gene is TRBV28, the J gene TRBJ1-1; TRBD1 is a possible D gene (6 bases). This CDR3 is 14 amino acids long. Trimming took 7 bases from V and 7 from J, leaving 19 bases between them. Germline CDR1 MDHEN, CDR2 SYDVKM.

CDR3 nucleotide sequence: TGCGCCAGCTCGGGGGAGGGTTCCTACGAGCAGTACTTC. Amino acid sequence: CASSGEGSYEQYF. V usage is TRBV5-1 and J usage is TRBJ2-7, with 7 nucleotides matching TRBD2. The CDR3 has 13 amino acids. V lost 7 bases to trimming and J lost 1 base; unmatched junction nucleotides: 5. The germline gives CDR1 SGHRS, CDR2 YFSETQ.

The J gene is TRBJ1-5, the V gene TRBV6-1; D is unresolved. CDR1 and CDR2 from the germline V gene are MNHNS and SASEGT. This CDR3 is built from 14 residues. Deletions cut 2 bases from V and 1 base from J, with 6 bases between. CDR3 DNA: TGTGCCAGCAGTGAAATTTTAAGCAATCAGCCCCAGCATTTT. The encoded protein is CASSEILSNQPQHF.

The V gene is TRBV15, the J gene TRBJ2-7; 7 nucleotides align to TRBD2. Losses at the gene ends were 1 base for V and 2 bases for J; bases not matched to a gene: 8. The CDR3 is 16 amino acids. Germline V gene lookup returns CDR1 LNHNV and CDR2 YYDKDF (reference sequence). CDR3 nucleotides: TGTGCCACCAGCAGAGGGGGAGGGAGCGCAGCCTACGAGCAGTACTTC. Translation gives CATSRGGGSAAYEQYF.

V is TRBV6-5 and J is TRBJ1-2, with TRBD1 as a possible D gene (5 bases). This CDR3 contains 12 residues. The germline CDR1 and CDR2 sequences are MNHEY and SVGAGI. Trimming stripped 5 bases from V and 5 bases from J, with 9 bases between. CDR3 sequence: CASSRGHYGYTF. The CDR3 coding sequence is TGTGCCAGCAGTCGAGGACATTATGGCTACACCTTC.

The V and J genes are TRBV28 and TRBJ2-5; 16 positions agree with TRBD2. V gave up 6 bases and J gave up 5 bases; unmatched junction bases: 6. The CDR3 length is 16 residues. Germline lookup yields CDR1 MDHEN and CDR2 SYDVKM. The CDR3 nucleotides read TGTGCCAGCAGGGGACTAGCGGGAGGGACGGTCGAGACCCAGTACTTC. Amino acid sequence: CASRGLAGGTVETQYF. The full variable domain, in which reference TRBV28 and TRBJ2-5 provide the parts outside the CDR3, is DVKVTQSSRYLVKRTGEKVFLECVQDMDHENMFWYRQDPGLGLRLIYFSYDVKMKEKGDIPEGYSVSREKKERFSLILESASTNQTSMYLCASRGLAGGTVETQYFGPGTRLLVL.

The rearrangement uses TRBV15 and TRBJ2-7; D is possibly TRBD1 (5 bases). Per the germline V gene, CDR1 is LNHNV and CDR2 is YYDKDF (reference sequence). The V end lost 0 bases, the J end lost 5 bases, and 11 bases lay between the germline ends. The CDR3 covers 14 residues. CDR3 in DNA: TGTGCCACCAGCAGAGATGCGTTAGGGGACGAGCAGTACTTC. It specifies CATSRDALGDEQYF.

The V and J genes are TRBV7-9 and TRBJ2-7; perhaps TRBD1 as D (6 bases). The V and J ends lost 3 bases and 0 bases respectively, with 12 bases between them. This CDR3 contains 15 residues. Germline-derived CDR1 and CDR2 are SEHNR and FQNEAQ (reference sequence). CDR3 in amino acids: CASSFLRGSSYEQYF. CDR3 coding DNA: TGTGCCAGCAGCTTTTTAAGGGGGAGCTCCTACGAGCAGTACTTC.

As DNA, the CDR3 is TGTGCCAGCAGCTTAGGGGAGTTCACAGATACGCAGTATTTT. Translated, it gives CASSLGEFTDTQYF. The chain carries TRBV7-9 and TRBJ2-3; tentative D call: TRBD2 (5 bases). The V gene lost 1 base and the J gene lost 2 bases, with 7 bases spanning the gap. CDR3 length: 14 residues. The germline V gene encodes CDR1 SEHNR and CDR2 FQNEAQ (reference sequence).

The V gene is TRBV5-1, the J gene TRBJ1-2, with 8 positions matching TRBD1. There are 19 residues in the CDR3. Germline lookup yields CDR1 SGHRS and CDR2 YFSETQ. J was trimmed by 1 base and V by 4 bases; bases with no gene match: 18. CDR3 amino acids: CASSTGRTGIGSGNYGYTF. DNA for the CDR3: TGCGCCAGCAGCACGGGCAGGACAGGGATAGGATCGGGTAACTATGGCTACACCTTC.

The chain couples TRBV29-1 to TRBJ2-3; 8 bases line up with TRBD2. The CDR3 runs 13 residues. V was clipped by 7 bases and J by 4 bases; unmatched bases: 7. Germline CDR1 and CDR2: SQVTM and ANQGSEA. CDR3 bases: TGCAGCGCCGAAATCGGGGGGGCAGATACGCAGTATTTT. Its protein is CSAEIGGADTQYF.

The chain combines TRBV2 with TRBJ1-2; maybe TRBD1 (6 bases). Germline loops: CDR1 SNHLY, CDR2 FYNNEI. This CDR3 is 14 amino acids long. V was pared by 8 bases and J by 3 bases, with 16 bases between. The CDR3 DNA is TGTGCCAGCTGGGGTTACAGGGATCACTATGGCTACACCTTC. It specifies CASWGYRDHYGYTF.

This clone was seen once. V gene TRBV14 combines with J gene TRBJ2-5; 9 nucleotides align to TRBD2. The CDR3 is made up of 15 amino acids. The germline CDR1 and CDR2 sequences are SGHDN and FVKESK. The V segment lost 1 base and the J segment 5 bases; nucleotides outside the gene matches: 5. CDR3 protein: CASSQVSGLAETQYF. The CDR3, as DNA: TGTGCCAGCAGCCAAGTTTCGGGACTAGCTGAGACCCAGTACTTC.